This paragraph reports one TCR beta chain. Its specificity is unknown. Libraries were prepared by immunoSEQ multiplex PCR; TCRdb keeps only in-frame clonotypes and omits some of them. The sample includes about 26,000 clones, more than 65% seen only once; the top ten take 31%. Stated time point: blood 2 weeks post-SBRT. Indicated treatment: 15 Gy SBRT to primary tumor, nephrectomy 4 weeks later. Radiation-treated patients gave blood at baseline, week 2 and week 4. Trimming removed 6 bases from V and 13 bases from J; junction bases left unmatched: 9. CDR3 length: 12 residues. Germline-derived CDR1 and CDR2 are GTSNPN and SVGIG (reference sequence). These data belong to a study of radiation and T cells in renal cell carcinoma. Turning to the study itself: Nephrectomy followed 15 Gy stereotactic body radiation by 4 weeks.

Study-level findings and limits: No pretreatment tumor biopsies were available for baseline clonotypes. In blood, top tumor clones expanded by 2 weeks, shrinking by 4.

The chain employs TRBV30 and TRBJ1-6; 7 positions match TRBD1. This receptor was obtained from a man aged 55 to 69 with renal cell carcinoma. Sample: blood, taken from a patient whose treatment included radiotherapy and nephrectomy. The CDR3 nucleotides read TGTGCCTGCGGGACAGTTTATGGGCCCCTCCACTTT. This translates into CACGTVYGPLHF.